This TCR beta chain stems from a study of shared clonotypes between healthy human individuals (dated by TCRdb to 2018 to 2020). About the full investigation: A few men and a couple of women, aged 18 to 49 years, made up the cohort. For each donor, CD4 naive and CD4 memory were each given three plates, CD8 naive was given two plates, and CD8 memory was given one plate. To estimate repertoire size and how much clonotype sharing occurs between individuals, the study deeply sequenced the blood TCR repertoires of five or six healthy adults. Different laboratories and diverse techniques were used to prepare libraries and sequence TCR repertoires, to increase sequencing depth and limit assay-specific biases. Per donor, leukapheresis produced somewhere between about 0.94 and 9 billion PBMCs.

Worth noting for this clone: Its antigen has not been determined. There are no base qualities to consult, and no much larger clone falls within one base.

Study-level results and caveats: Rarefaction of sorted-subset datasets indicated incomplete sequencing despite the large sequencing depth. Naive subsets generally had larger estimated clonotype richness than memory subsets did. About 5% of naive CD4, 3.5% of naive CD8, around 2.3% of memory CD4, and 0.4% of memory CD8 clonotypes were shared across a handful of donors. Sampling was limited to blood, and TCR repertoires in tissue likely differ from TCR repertoires in blood. Because the study included a small number of donors, the genetic and exposure-history diversity represented was limited. Compared with non-shared clonotypes, the clonotypes found in all four sorted-subset donors had higher generation probabilities. Pairwise subsampling indicated that sequencing depth was expected to affect the degree of clonotype sharing among donors.

From the cysteine up to the phenylalanine, the CDR3 has a length of 14 residues. Just CDR3 DNA is preserved here, 42 bases in frame from base 1. The V end loses 6 bases and the J end loses 7 bases, and a stretch of 18 bases separates them. Per the germline V gene, MDHEN is the CDR1 and SYDVKM is the CDR2. Healthy HIV-negative adults with no recently reported acute infections or vaccinations were included as donors. Every donor was a Caucasian adult residing in Nashville, Tennessee, USA. CD4+ T cells were enriched by magnetic negative selection, after which naive cells were positively selected on CD45RA and the negative fraction was taken as the memory subset. Blood was collected by leukapheresis, and PBMCs were isolated by Ficoll-Histopaque density gradient centrifugation and then cryopreserved in liquid nitrogen vapor phase. Analytical flow cytometry was used to check the purity and quantity of each magnetically sorted T cell population. Each sorted fraction had its genomic DNA isolated and then quantified by UV absorbance on a Nanodrop 2000c.

TCR CDR3 regions were amplified from genomic DNA by multiplex PCR using the deep immunoSEQ assay. Extracted genomic DNA from each cell subset was spread evenly across all wells of several immunoSEQ 96-well plates, with each plate serving as a replicate. For sorted subsets, each replicate PCR was loaded with 150 to 250 ng genomic DNA, equivalent to about 33,000 T cell genomes. Purified libraries were measured with a Qubit 3.0 fluorometer, size-checked on a Bioanalyzer 2100, and measured again with the KAPA Library Quantification kit. Every immunoSEQ 96-well plate was sequenced on a separate single-read 150-cycle Illumina NextSeq 550 flow cell. Per the source publication's procedure: Because only junctional sequences without quality scores were contained in the immunoSEQ output, filtering matching that applied to full-length reads could not be performed. To assign V/J genes and CDR3, sequences were annotated against IMGT germline references using PyIR, a Python wrapper for IgBLAST v1.9. Reads were removed for weak V/J assignments (E-value above 1e-6), missing CDR3, stop codons, out-of-frame junctions, or ambiguous translated residues. V3J clonotypes were defined as sequences sharing an identical inferred V gene, J gene, and CDR3 amino acid sequence. The percentage overlap between two repertoires was calculated by dividing the number of shared unique clonotypes by the size of the smaller repertoire. Three approaches were used to assess repertoire richness: RTK rarefaction, the Chao1 estimator, and Recon v2.1 estimates of unobserved clonotypes. Generation probabilities for all TCRbeta clonotypes obtained by the gDNA method from a handful of donors were computed using OLGA. Not all clones reach the TCRdb copy of this immuneACCESS table, which keeps in-frame sequences only. Checked studies attribute under half of the gap to unresolved V genes and leave the rest unexplained. The V and J calls and clone size were taken over from that table, and D and trimming were inferred from the DNA. The sample includes around 720,000 clones, with 60% to 75% observed a single time. The ten top clones hold 1.5% to 2% of the sample.

The clonotype comes from a woman aged 30 to 39 in good health. The V and J genes are TRBV28 and TRBJ1-2, with a tentative D gene TRBD1 over 5 matching bases. The sample taken for sequencing was memory CD4+ T cells sorted from blood. The label giving this sample's cell subset or site can be read as: CD45RA-negative fraction. The CDR3 here reads CASSPPEGRAGYTF. The nucleotide sequence reads as follows: TGTGCCAGCAGCCCGCCTGAGGGGAGGGCTGGCTACACCTTC.